The rows below give T cell receptor beta chains drawn from one sample of a study of T cells in Graves' hyperthyroidism and ophthalmopathy. TCRdb analysed the multiplex PCR reads with MiXCR anew, one entry per CDR3 protein. The sample includes fewer than 900,000 distinct CDR3 sequences, roughly 15% seen only once; the top ten take around 7.7%. Material for sequencing was blood. All receptors come from a man aged 18 to 30 with Graves' hyperthyroidism. The CDR3 runs from the conserved cysteine through the conserved F or W. D genes are given only for firm matches. Only some rows state a clone size, as once, few, many or a class for expanded clones.

>few|TRBJ2-3|.|TRBV10-3
TGTGCCATCAGTGAGGCCCCCGGTAGCACAGATACGCAGTATTTT
CAISEAPGSTDTQYF
>.|TRBJ2-1|.|TRBV4-1
TGCGCCAGCAGCCACCTTCTAGCGAGGAAAAACAATGAGCAGTTCTTC
CASSHLLARKNNEQFF
>.|TRBJ1-6|.|TRBV15
TGTGCCACCAGCAGAGATTTGGCCCATTCACCCCTCCACTTT
CATSRDLAHSPLHF
>many|TRBJ2-3|.|TRBV28
TGTGCCAGCAGTTTGGTCAGATCGGGCACAGATACGCAGTATTTT
CASSLVRSGTDTQYF
>.|TRBJ2-5|TRBD2|TRBV11-2
TGTGCCAGCAGCTTTCTTCTAGCGGGAGGTCTCCGGGAGACCCAGTACTTC
CASSFLLAGGLRETQYF
>few|TRBJ2-7|TRBD1|TRBV18
TGTGCCAGCTCACCACTTACCAGGGCAGGGGGTTACGAGCAGTACTTC
CASSPLTRAGGYEQYF
>.|TRBJ2-7|.|TRBV7-9
TGTGCCAGCTGCCCGGGCCTCTCCTACGAGCAGTACTTC
CASCPGLSYEQYF
>many|TRBJ1-5|.|TRBV10-3
TGTGCCATCAGTGAGTCTAATGCAGGGAGTCAGCCCCAGCATTTT
CAISESNAGSQPQHF
>.|TRBJ2-3|.|TRBV5-1
TGCGCCAGCAGCTTCGAGCGACCAATGGCAGATACGCAGTATTTT
CASSFERPMADTQYF
>.|TRBJ2-7|TRBD1|TRBV6-1
TGTGCCAGCAGTACACCGGGACAGGGCATCTACGAGCAGTACTTC
CASSTPGQGIYEQYF
>.|TRBJ2-2|.|TRBV29-1
TGCAGCGTTGATCCCCGGACCGGGGAGCTGTTTTTT
CSVDPRTGELFF
>.|TRBJ2-1|.|TRBV6-1
TGTGCCAGCAGTACCGGTGTGGCAGGTGGGAATGAGCAGTTCTTC
CASSTGVAGGNEQFF
>many|TRBJ2-7|TRBD2|TRBV4-2
TGTGCCAGCAGCCAATCCGGACTAGCGCACTACGAGCAGTACTTC
CASSQSGLAHYEQYF
>many|TRBJ1-2|.|TRBV28
TGTGCCAGCAGTTTACCCTACCAAACAACCCGAGGCTACACCTTC
CASSLPYQTTRGYTF
>.|TRBJ2-1|.|TRBV11-2
TGTGCCAGCAGCTTAGGACTAATCTATGAGCAGTTCTTC
CASSLGLIYEQFF
>.|TRBJ2-2|.|TRBV27
TGTGCCAACAGTTTAGTAGGGGCCACCGGGGAGCTGTTTTTT
CANSLVGATGELFF
>.|TRBJ1-4|TRBD1|TRBV18
TGTGCCAGCTGCATGGGACAGGGAGATGAAAAACTGTTTTTT
CASCMGQGDEKLFF
>.|TRBJ1-2|.|TRBV7-2
TGTGCCAGCAGCTTAGATAGACAGTTCTATGGCTACACCTTC
CASSLDRQFYGYTF
>many|TRBJ1-1|.|TRBV3-1
TGTGCCAGCAGCCAAGGACGGGGCCCAAGAGACACTGAAGCTTTCTTT
CASSQGRGPRDTEAFF
>many|TRBJ1-6|TRBD1|TRBV30
TGTGCCTGGAGTCGAGGACAGGAGAATTCACCCCTCCACTTT
CAWSRGQENSPLHF
>many|TRBJ2-3|.|TRBV20-1
TGCAGTGCTAGAGGGAATGGCGCAGATACGCAGTATTTT
CSARGNGADTQYF
>many|TRBJ2-1|TRBD2|TRBV5-8
TGTGCCAGCAGCTTGGGACTAGCGGGGGAACCTGGTGAGCAGTTCTTC
CASSLGLAGEPGEQFF
>.|TRBJ1-1|.|TRBV20-1
TGCAGTGCTATCCCTGACAGTTACACTGAAGCTTTCTTT
CSAIPDSYTEAFF
>many|TRBJ2-5|.|TRBV28
TGTGCCGAAGGCCCCGGGGGTTCGGAAGAGACCCAGTACTTC
CAEGPGGSEETQYF
>many|TRBJ2-7|.|TRBV28
TGTGCCAGCAGTCCTTTCGGGACGCGTTTGGCCGGGCAGTACTTC
CASSPFGTRLAGQYF
>many|TRBJ1-6|.|TRBV2
TGTGCCAGCAGTGAAGCGCGAGACAGGCTCTTCAATTCACCCCTCCACTTT
CASSEARDRLFNSPLHF
>.|TRBJ1-5|.|TRBV20-1
TGCAGTGCTAGAGATGTTCCTGGGAACTATCAGCCCCAGCATTTT
CSARDVPGNYQPQHF
>many|TRBJ2-2|.|TRBV7-2
TGTGCCAGCAGCTTAGGACCGGCAGGGGCCGGGGAGCTGTTTTTT
CASSLGPAGAGELFF
>.|TRBJ1-5|.|TRBV12-3/TRBV12-4
TGTGCCAGCAGTTGGGGGGGGGCCGGCAATCAGCCCCAGCATTTT
CASSWGGAGNQPQHF
>once|TRBJ2-7|.|TRBV30
TGTGCCTGCCGCCCGGACTTGGGGAGCGAGCAGTACTTC
CACRPDLGSEQYF
>many|TRBJ2-7|TRBD2|TRBV28
TGTGCCAGCAGTTCTCAGACTAGCGGGAGTATCTACGAGCAGTACTTC
CASSSQTSGSIYEQYF
>.|TRBJ1-6|.|TRBV5-1
TGCGCCAGCAGCTTGGCCGCAGGCGGCTGGAATTCACCCCTCCACTTT
CASSLAAGGWNSPLHF
>many|TRBJ1-2|TRBD1|TRBV6-2/TRBV6-3
TGTGCCAGCAGTTCGGCCCGGGACAGCTATGGCTACACCTTC
CASSSARDSYGYTF
>once|TRBJ2-3|TRBD2|TRBV20-1
TGCAGTGCTAGTCGAGGGCGGGGGGTACGCGGTACGCAGTATTTT
CSASRGRGVRGTQYF
>.|TRBJ2-5|.|TRBV7-9
TGTGCCAGCAGCCCCGGCGGGGCGCTAGTCGAGACCCAGTACTTC
CASSPGGALVETQYF
>few|TRBJ2-5|.|TRBV20-1
TGCAGTGCTAGAGACGGTCCAGAGAGACTCTTAGAGACCCAGTACTTC
CSARDGPERLLETQYF
>.|TRBJ1-1|.|TRBV29-1
TGCAGCGTTGAAGATCCCGTCCTGGGCACTGAAGCTTTCTTT
CSVEDPVLGTEAFF
>.|TRBJ2-3|.|TRBV7-9
TGTGCCAGCAGCTTCATTTATGGTTTCACAGATACGCAGTATTTT
CASSFIYGFTDTQYF
>.|TRBJ2-7|TRBD2|TRBV4-1
TGCGCCAGCAGCGGGCTCGGACTAGCGGGCCGAGGCTCCTACGAGCAGTACTTC
CASSGLGLAGRGSYEQYF
>.|TRBJ2-4|.|TRBV29-1
TGCAGCGCAGTGGCCCTTTTGGCAAACATTCAGTACTTC
CSAVALLANIQYF
>few|TRBJ2-7|.|TRBV11-2
TGTGCCAGCCGAAGGGACCTCCAAGGCGTCGAGCAGTACTTC
CASRRDLQGVEQYF
>few|TRBJ2-7|TRBD1|TRBV5-1
TGCGCCAGCAGCTTGTTTCCGCAGGGACAGGGTTCTTACGAGCAGTACTTC
CASSLFPQGQGSYEQYF
>.|TRBJ1-2|.|TRBV10-3
TGTGCCATCAGTGAGTCTGGGGAAAGGGAGAATGGCTACACCTTC
CAISESGERENGYTF
>few|TRBJ2-4|.|TRBV18
TGTGCCAGCTCATCACGACTTGGGGGGCTAGAAAACATTCAGTACTTC
CASSSRLGGLENIQYF
>many|TRBJ2-7|.|TRBV28
TGTGCCAGCAGTTACCCCGGTTTTTCCTACGAGCAGTACTTC
CASSYPGFSYEQYF
>few|TRBJ2-4|.|TRBV7-3
TGTGCCAGCAGCCCGGGGGCAGGGGCCAACATTCAGTACTTC
CASSPGAGANIQYF
>many|TRBJ2-5|TRBD2|TRBV20-1
TGCAGTGCTAGAGCGCCTAGCGGGAAGTCTGAGACCCAGTACTTC
CSARAPSGKSETQYF
>many|TRBJ2-7|.|TRBV6-2/TRBV6-3
TGTGCCAGCAGTCCTGGACCTCTCTCCTACGAGCAGTACTTC
CASSPGPLSYEQYF
>few|TRBJ2-7|.|TRBV2
TGTGCCAGTTTGGTCCTTTCGCGGGGAAGCTCCTACGAGCAGTACTTC
CASLVLSRGSSYEQYF
>.|TRBJ2-1|TRBD2|TRBV19
TGTGCCAGTAGCCTAGCGGGAGTCCACAATGAGCAGTTCTTC
CASSLAGVHNEQFF
>few|TRBJ2-5|.|TRBV30
TGTGCCTGCTTCGACGGGCTCTCCCAGTACTTC
CACFDGLSQYF
>many|TRBJ1-1|.|TRBV29-1
TGCAGCGTTGTGGAGCAGGGAGGCGCTGAAGCTTTCTTT
CSVVEQGGAEAFF
>many|TRBJ2-7|.|TRBV18
TGTGCCAGCTCTGGGTACGGGACAAGGAGGTACGAGCAGTACTTC
CASSGYGTRRYEQYF
>few|TRBJ2-7|.|TRBV2
TGTGCCAGCAGATCCGGACCGGAATACGAGCAGTACTTC
CASRSGPEYEQYF
>many|TRBJ2-2|.|TRBV30
TGTGCCTGGAGACGGGTAACAAACACCGGGGAGCTGTTTTTT
CAWRRVTNTGELFF
>.|TRBJ2-1|TRBD2|TRBV19
TGTGCCAGTAGTATTTGGCTAGCGGGAGGAGGTGAGCAGTTCTTC
CASSIWLAGGGEQFF